One and the same sample provided the 24 T cell receptor beta chains below, sequenced in a study of technical replicates of blood from several donors. The protocol was immunoSEQ multiplex PCR, while the TCRdb copy is restricted to in-frame clones and leaves out a portion. The sample consists of tens of thousands of clones, just over 90% of them appearing once. Sequences were obtained from T cells isolated from PBMCs. The receptors derive from a human donor in good health.

This clone appeared once. J is TRBJ2-2 and V is TRBV29-1; 8 positions agree with TRBD1. The CDR3 is 15 residues long. Germline CDR1 is SQVTM and CDR2 is ANQGSEA. Trimming cost V 5 bases and J 4 bases; bases outside gene matches: 9. The CDR3 protein is CSVSGTGSSTGELFF. In DNA form, the CDR3 reads TGCAGCGTTTCCGGGACAGGTTCTTCCACCGGGGAGCTGTTTTTT.

Only one count was recorded for this clone. The genes are TRBV6-6 and TRBJ2-7, with 8 bases aligning to TRBD1. The junction had 4 bases not matched to a gene; V was cut back by 2 bases and J by 1 base. The CDR3 extends over 15 amino acids. Germline CDR1 MNHNY, CDR2 SVGAGI (reference sequence). CDR3 sequence reads: CASSYRRDRSYEQYF. As DNA, the CDR3 is TGTGCCAGCAGTTACCGTCGGGACAGGTCCTACGAGCAGTACTTC.

The J gene is TRBJ2-7, the V gene TRBV10-1, with 10 bases aligning to TRBD2. The CDR3 covers 12 residues. Looked up from germline, CDR1 is WNHNN and CDR2 is SYGVQD (reference sequence). Trimming cost V 5 bases and J 6 bases; bases outside gene matches: 1. CDR3 coding DNA: TGCGCCAGCAGTCTAGCGGGAGCCGAGCAGTACTTC. Its protein product is CASSLAGAEQYF.

J is TRBJ1-2 and V is TRBV30; tentatively, D is TRBD1 (5 bases). The germline V gene has CDR1 GTSNPN and CDR2 SVGIG (reference sequence). Trimming stripped 5 bases from V and 4 bases from J, with 11 bases between. The CDR3 runs 12 residues. The CDR3 DNA sequence: TGTGCCTGGGACAGCTTTTTCTATGGCTACACCTTC. Protein product: CAWDSFFYGYTF.

The chain couples TRBV5-1 to TRBJ1-1, with 10 bases lining up with TRBD1. The CDR3 extends over 15 amino acids. J gave up 5 bases and V 0 bases, and 4 bases lay outside the gene matches. Germline V gene data show CDR1 as SGHRS and CDR2 as YFSETQ. The chain's CDR3 is CASSLEGTGVTEAFF. The CDR3 DNA follows: TGCGCCAGCAGCTTGGAGGGGACAGGGGTTACTGAAGCTTTCTTT.

This clone was found once. The chain uses TRBV19 and TRBJ2-7; maybe TRBD2 (6 bases). The CDR3 runs to 19 residues. V lost 3 bases, J lost 0 bases, and 24 bases lay in between. The germline V gene has CDR1 LNHDA and CDR2 SQIVND (reference sequence). Here the CDR3 reads CASSMGGLGDERASYEQYF. The CDR3 nucleotides are TGTGCCAGTAGTATGGGGGGACTGGGGGATGAGCGCGCCTCCTACGAGCAGTACTTC.

V usage is TRBV5-6 and J usage is TRBJ2-7, with 9 bases fitting TRBD1. Trimming cost V 4 bases and J 3 bases; bases outside gene matches: 20. The length of the CDR3 is 19 residues. The germline V gene has CDR1 SGHDT and CDR2 YYEEEE. CDR3 loop: CASSDAGTGKAGGGYEQYF. The CDR3, as DNA: TGTGCCAGCAGCGACGCCGGGACAGGGAAAGCAGGAGGGGGCTACGAGCAGTACTTC.

The V and J genes are TRBV6-1 and TRBJ2-2; possibly TRBD2 for D (6 bases). Trimming left V 8 bases short and J 6 bases short, with 13 bases between. Per germline, CDR1 MNHNS and CDR2 SASEGT. The length of the CDR3 is 13 residues. In DNA form, the CDR3 reads TGTGCCAGCGTTAACCTAGCGCCCGGGGAGCTGTTTTTT. It encodes CASVNLAPGELFF.

V usage is TRBV11-2 and J usage is TRBJ1-5; TRBD1 is a possible D gene (5 bases). In germline, CDR1 is SGHAT, CDR2 FQNNGV. Deletions cut 5 bases from V and 5 bases from J, with 10 bases between. The CDR3 sequence is 13 residues long. The CDR3 loop is CASSLQEYQPQHF. The DNA of the CDR3 is TGTGCCAGCAGCCTACAGGAGTATCAGCCCCAGCATTTT.

J is TRBJ2-7 and V is TRBV29-1; 8 bases align to TRBD2. The CDR3 extends over 13 amino acids. With V trimmed by 8 bases and J by 5 bases, 11 bases remained unmatched. The V gene's germline CDR1 is SQVTM and CDR2 ANQGSEA. CDR3 region: CSTSRGGRDEQYF. DNA of the CDR3: TGCAGCACTTCCCGCGGGGGGAGGGACGAGCAGTACTTC.

This rearrangement joins TRBV6-6 to TRBJ1-4, with D maybe TRBD1 (6 bases). In germline, CDR1 is MNHNY, CDR2 SVGAGI (reference sequence). This CDR3 comprises 15 residues. V was shortened by 10 bases and J by 8 bases, with 23 bases between the two germline ends. CDR3 DNA: TGTGCCACCCAGTCCGTTTTGGGGGCGAACGAAAAACTGTTTTTT. It specifies CATQSVLGANEKLFF.

The V gene is TRBV7-2, the J gene TRBJ2-1; no clear D gene. This CDR3 contains 14 residues. Germline V lookup: CDR1 SGHTA, CDR2 FQGNSA. V gave up 1 base and J gave up 7 bases, with 11 bases separating them. CDR3 sequence reads: CASSLVDNANEQFF. The CDR3 region has the DNA TGTGCCAGCAGCTTAGTCGACAACGCTAATGAGCAGTTCTTC.

The chain employs TRBV19 and TRBJ1-5; D gene unclear. Trimming stripped 2 bases from V and 6 bases from J, with 14 bases between. CDR3 length: 15 residues. Germline-derived CDR1 and CDR2 are LNHDA and SQIVND (reference sequence). The CDR3 spells CASSIMDRERQPQHF. CDR3 bases: TGTGCCAGTAGTATAATGGACCGGGAACGTCAGCCCCAGCATTTT.

This chain links TRBV7-9 with TRBJ2-3; a weak D match, TRBD1 (6 bases). V lost 2 bases, J lost 0 bases, and 9 bases lay in between. CDR3 length equals 15 residues. Germline V gives CDR1 SEHNR, CDR2 FQNEAQ (reference sequence). CDR3 in amino acids: CASSLSGVSTDTQYF. Written as DNA, the CDR3 is TGTGCCAGCAGCTTATCAGGGGTCAGCACAGATACGCAGTATTTT.

The genes are TRBV14 and TRBJ2-7, with a tentative D call TRBD2 (5 bases). CDR1 is SGHDN, CDR2 FVKESK, per germline. CDR3 length equals 11 residues. The V and J ends lost 8 bases and 4 bases respectively, with 9 bases between them. The CDR3: CASGRGYEQYF. DNA for the CDR3: TGTGCCAGCGGACGCGGGTACGAGCAGTACTTC.

The V and J genes are TRBV2 and TRBJ2-7; a weak D match, TRBD1 (6 bases). Between the trimmed V and J ends, which lost 2 bases and 6 bases, there was a span of 11 bases. Looked up from germline, CDR1 is SNHLY and CDR2 is FYNNEI. There are 13 residues in the CDR3. CDR3 bases: TGTGCCAGCAGTGAATCACAGGGTGCCGAGCAGTACTTC. This translates into CASSESQGAEQYF.

V and J are TRBV6-1 and TRBJ1-2; D gene unclear. The CDR3 spans 14 residues. CDR1 and CDR2 (germline): MNHNS, SASEGT. Trimming left V 3 bases short and J 6 bases short, with 14 bases between. Here the CDR3 reads CASSDRRGRNGYTF. The CDR3 nucleotides read TGTGCCAGCAGTGACCGGAGAGGGAGGAATGGCTACACCTTC.

The sample holds one count of this clone. The gene calls are TRBV6-5 and TRBJ1-3, with D maybe TRBD1 (6 bases). Trimming stripped 4 bases from V and 3 bases from J, with 16 bases between. Germline CDR1 reads MNHEY; CDR2 reads SVGAGI. The CDR3 extends over 16 amino acids. CDR3 protein: CASSFRGQGIGNTIYF. Written as DNA, the CDR3 is TGTGCCAGCAGTTTCAGGGGCCAGGGTATTGGAAACACCATATATTTT.

The V and J genes are TRBV7-8 and TRBJ1-5; D is perhaps TRBD1 (5 bases). Trimming shortened V by 4 bases and J by 0 bases, and 13 bases separated the two germline ends. CDR3 size: 16 residues. CDR1 and CDR2 (germline): SGHVS, FQNEAQ. This chain's CDR3 is CASSSRQTDSNQPQHF. The CDR3 nucleotides are TGTGCCAGCAGCTCTCGACAGACCGATAGCAATCAGCCCCAGCATTTT.

This clone has a single count. The gene calls are TRBV7-3 and TRBJ2-4; D remains unclear. Germline CDR1 is SGHTA and CDR2 is FQGTGA. V was trimmed by 5 bases and J by 0 bases, leaving 14 bases between them. The CDR3 is made up of 16 amino acids. The CDR3 here is CASSPYPAVAKNIQYF. DNA for the CDR3: TGTGCCAGCAGCCCCTATCCCGCGGTAGCCAAAAACATTCAGTACTTC.

This chain uses TRBV4-2 with TRBJ2-3, with 9 bases fitting TRBD2. Germline CDR1 and CDR2: LGHNA and YNFKEQ. The CDR3 has 17 amino acids. V was pared by 4 bases and J by 4 bases, with 12 bases of the junction left unmatched. In DNA, the CDR3 is TGTGCCAGCAGCCCCACTAGGGGGCGGGGGGGGCCAGATACGCAGTATTTT. This sequence encodes CASSPTRGRGGPDTQYF.

The chain is built from TRBV11-2 and TRBJ2-7; possibly TRBD1 for D (5 bases). Trimming pared 4 bases from V and 0 bases from J, leaving 16 bases between. The CDR3 has 16 amino acids. Germline V gives CDR1 SGHAT, CDR2 FQNNGV. The CDR3 coding sequence is TGTGCCAGCAGCTCCCAGGGCCGACTTAGCTCCTACGAGCAGTACTTC. Translated: CASSSQGRLSSYEQYF. Looking up the rest from reference TRBV11-2 and TRBJ2-7 gives the full variable domain: EAGVAQSPRYKIIEKRQSVAFWCNPISGHATLYWYQQILGQGPKLLIQFQNNGVVDDSQLPKDRFSAERLKGVDSTLKIQPAKLEDSAVYLCASSSQGRLSSYEQYFGPGTRLTVT.

The rearrangement uses TRBV28 and TRBJ1-1, with a possible D match to TRBD1 (5 bases). The CDR3 runs to 15 residues. Germline CDR1 and CDR2: MDHEN and SYDVKM. The V end was cut by 2 bases, the J end by 4 bases, with 14 bases between. The CDR3 DNA reads as TGTGCCAGCAGTTTACTCGTCAGGGTCAGCACTGAAGCTTTCTTT. It yields the protein CASSLLVRVSTEAFF.

The V and J genes are TRBV30 and TRBJ2-7, with D possibly TRBD1 on 5 matching bases. This CDR3 region has 13 residues. V dropped 1 base and J dropped 7 bases, with 14 bases sitting between them. Germline values: CDR1 GTSNPN, CDR2 SVGIG (reference sequence). The CDR3 is CAWSAQDPWEQYF. The CDR3, as DNA: TGTGCCTGGAGTGCACAGGATCCGTGGGAGCAGTACTTC.